This T cell receptor beta chain emerged from a study of blood T cell repertoires in COVID-19. Study-level information: In each case, the material was cDNA or gDNA derived from T cells, B-cell-depleted T cells, or PBMCs.

The CDR3 runs 14 residues. With 8 bases removed from V and 0 bases from J, the gap between germline ends came to 11 bases. Per germline, CDR1 LNHDA and CDR2 SQIVND (reference sequence). Assay: immunoSEQ multiplex PCR; the TCRdb copy retains only in-frame clones and omits some. The table has 350,000 to 450,000 clones, 90% to 95% seen once; the top ten hold about 0.9%. Specimen: PBMCs or T cells enriched from blood (not recorded which). The receptor's source is a woman aged 40 to 50 who had been exposed to COVID-19. The rearrangement uses TRBV19 and TRBJ1-5, with D possibly matching TRBD1 (5 bases). CDR3 loop: CASRGLNSNQPQHF. CDR3 in DNA: TGTGCCAGTCGGGGGTTAAATAGCAATCAGCCCCAGCATTTT.